These 27 T cell receptor beta chains originate from one sample sequenced in a study of cytomegalovirus exposure and HLA in healthy donors. TCRdb's copy holds only in-frame clones and misses some; the assay was immunoSEQ multiplex PCR. The sample has about 160,000 clones; around nine tenths are singletons. Sequenced sample: PBMCs. All receptors derive from a young woman in good health and CMV-seropositive.

This clone occurred once. J is TRBJ1-1 and V is TRBV12-5; 7 nucleotides match TRBD1. The V and J ends lost 1 base and 7 bases, in that order; junction bases with no gene match: 3. From germline, CDR1 is LGHNT and CDR2 FRNRAP. The CDR3 spans 13 residues. The DNA of the CDR3 is TGTGCTAGTGGTTTGGCAAGACAGGGTGAAGCTTTCTTT. Residues: CASGLARQGEAFF.

The chain has TRBV15 and TRBJ2-7; D remains unclear. The germline CDR1 and CDR2 sequences are LNHNV and YYDKDF (reference sequence). This CDR3 region has 14 residues. V shed 4 bases and J shed 4 bases, with 14 bases lying between them. The CDR3 reads CATSTTRTSYEQYF. As DNA, the CDR3 is TGTGCCACCAGCACAACCCGTACTTCATACGAGCAGTACTTC.

The sample holds one count of this clone. V gene TRBV10-1 combines with J gene TRBJ1-1; D possibly corresponds to TRBD1 (6 bases). CDR3 size: 13 residues. The germline CDR1 and CDR2 sequences are WNHNN and SYGVQD (reference sequence). Trimming took off 0 bases at V and 7 bases at J, with 9 bases between the two ends. The CDR3 DNA follows: TGCGCCAGCAGTGAGTCGAGGGGGAATGAAGCTTTCTTT. Encoded protein: CASSESRGNEAFF.

V is TRBV5-1 and J is TRBJ1-1, with 7 bases fitting TRBD1. The CDR3 consists of 14 residues. Germline CDR1 SGHRS, CDR2 YFSETQ. The junction had 3 bases not matched to a gene; V was cut back by 4 bases and J by 0 bases. CDR3: CASSTRGMNTEAFF. CDR3 bases: TGCGCCAGCAGCACCAGGGGGATGAACACTGAAGCTTTCTTT. The variable domain in full, completed from reference TRBV5-1 and TRBJ1-1, reads KAGVTQTPRYLIKTRGQQVTLSCSPISGHRSVSWYQQTPGQGLQFLFEYFSETQRNKGNFPGRFSGRQFSNSRSEMNVSTLELGDSALYLCASSTRGMNTEAFFGQGTRLTVV.

This clone came up once. DNA for the CDR3: TGTGCCAGCAGTTCCTGGACAGCGGGGACTATTAACACCTTC. Amino acid sequence: CASSSWTAGTINTF. V usage is TRBV6-6 and J usage is TRBJ1-2; a weak D match, TRBD1 (6 bases). The CDR3 is 14 residues long. V was pared by 4 bases and J by 12 bases, with 21 bases between. From germline, CDR1 is MNHNY and CDR2 SVGAGI (reference sequence).

The CDR3 nucleotides are TGTGCCAGCAGCGCCTTAGCGGGATTTACCTACGAGCAGTACTTC. This encodes CASSALAGFTYEQYF. V is TRBV7-8 and J is TRBJ2-7; 8 nucleotides line up with TRBD2. V was clipped by 5 bases and J by 2 bases; unmatched bases: 8. Looked up from germline, CDR1 is SGHVS and CDR2 is FQNEAQ. The CDR3 loop spans 15 amino acids.

This chain links TRBV7-2 with TRBJ2-1; 8 bases align to TRBD2. J was trimmed by 8 bases and V by 4 bases; bases with no gene match: 10. The CDR3 spans 15 residues. Germline CDR1 is SGHTA and CDR2 is FQGNSA. The CDR3 DNA is TGTGCCAGCAGCTCCCCGGGACTAGTGGTTGATGAGCAGTTCTTC. Amino acids: CASSSPGLVVDEQFF. The full variable domain, in which reference TRBV7-2 and TRBJ2-1 provide the parts outside the CDR3, is GAGVSQSPSNKVTEKGKDVELRCDPISGHTALYWYRQSLGQGLEFLIYFQGNSAPDKSGLPSDRFSAERTGGSVSTLTIQRTQQEDSAVYLCASSSPGLVVDEQFFGPGTRLTVL.

The chain uses TRBV18 and TRBJ1-1, with D maybe TRBD1 (5 bases). Germline assignment: CDR1 KGHSH and CDR2 LQKENI. Trimming removed 3 bases from V and 0 bases from J, with 11 bases in between. The CDR3 is made up of 15 amino acids. In DNA form, the CDR3 reads TGTGCCAGCTCACCTCGACAGCTGATGAACACTGAAGCTTTCTTT. Its protein is CASSPRQLMNTEAFF.

The genes are TRBV6-1 and TRBJ2-1, with 7 bases identical to TRBD2. V lost 1 base to trimming and J lost 7 bases; unmatched junction nucleotides: 4. Germline assignment: CDR1 MNHNS and CDR2 SASEGT. This CDR3 region has 14 residues. CDR3 region: CASSEGGGWNEQFF. The CDR3 nucleotides are TGTGCCAGCAGTGAAGGGGGGGGGTGGAATGAGCAGTTCTTC.

V gene TRBV4-1 combines with J gene TRBJ2-1; perhaps TRBD2 as D (5 bases). CDR3 length: 14 amino acids. V lost 2 bases, J lost 6 bases, and 11 bases lay in between. Per germline, CDR1 MGHRA and CDR2 YSYEKL. Written as DNA, the CDR3 is TGCGCCAGCAGCCAAATCGGGAATCTCAATGAGCAGTTCTTC. Translating it yields CASSQIGNLNEQFF.

V gene TRBV20-1 combines with J gene TRBJ2-7; D gene ambiguous. The CDR3 has 11 residues. Trimming took off 3 bases at V and 4 bases at J, with 7 bases between the two ends. Germline V gives CDR1 DFQATT, CDR2 SNEGSKA (reference sequence). The CDR3 protein is CSASGPYEQYF. The CDR3 bases are TGCAGTGCTAGTGGCCCTTACGAGCAGTACTTC.

This sequence joins TRBV7-3 and TRBJ2-1, with D possibly being TRBD2 (6 bases). The V end lost 6 bases, the J end lost 0 bases, and 24 bases lay between the germline ends. The CDR3 is 19 residues long. CDR1 SGHTA and CDR2 FQGTGA come from the germline V gene. CDR3 residues: CASSPTAGTVVPSYNEQFF. The CDR3, as DNA: TGTGCCAGCAGTCCTACCGCCGGGACTGTTGTCCCCTCCTACAATGAGCAGTTCTTC.

The rearrangement uses TRBV28 and TRBJ1-3; TRBD1 agrees at 7 bases. Germline lookup yields CDR1 MDHEN and CDR2 SYDVKM. V lost 7 bases and J lost 4; bases outside the gene matches: 7. CDR3 length: 14 amino acids. Here the CDR3 DNA reads TGTGCCAGCATTTCACAGGGGTTGGGAAACACCATATATTTT. Translated: CASISQGLGNTIYF.

This chain uses TRBV11-2 with TRBJ2-1; unclear D gene. The CDR3 has 15 residues. Trimming removed 6 bases at V and 0 bases at J, with 12 bases between. Germline loops: CDR1 SGHAT, CDR2 FQNNGV. The CDR3: CASSSRASSYNEQFF. The CDR3 nucleotides are TGTGCCAGCAGTTCCAGAGCGAGCTCCTACAATGAGCAGTTCTTC.

The rearrangement links TRBV29-1 to TRBJ2-7; perhaps TRBD2 as D (5 bases). This CDR3 comprises 14 residues. Trimming removed 1 base at V and 3 bases at J, with 13 bases between. CDR1 is SQVTM and CDR2 is ANQGSEA in the germline V gene. The CDR3 region has the DNA TGCAGCGTTGAAGGGGTGGCAGGAGGCTACGAGCAGTACTTC. Its translation is CSVEGVAGGYEQYF.

The V and J genes are TRBV19 and TRBJ2-7, with 8 nucleotides matching TRBD2. The germline gives CDR1 LNHDA, CDR2 SQIVND (reference sequence). The CDR3 consists of 13 residues. Trimming cost V 4 bases and J 6 bases; bases outside gene matches: 5. The CDR3 here is CASSTLGLAEQYF. CDR3 coding DNA: TGTGCCAGTAGTACTCTAGGACTAGCCGAGCAGTACTTC.

V gene TRBV5-4 combines with J gene TRBJ2-1; no clear D. This CDR3 is built from 15 residues. Trimming took off 2 bases at V and 3 bases at J, with 12 bases between the two ends. Looked up from germline, CDR1 is SGHNT and CDR2 is YYREEE (reference sequence). As DNA, the CDR3 is TGTGCCAGCAGCTTAGGTGGAGCCGTCTACAATGAGCAGTTCTTC. It codes for CASSLGGAVYNEQFF.

The chain has TRBV7-8 and TRBJ2-7; TRBD1 matches 10 bases. CDR3 length: 15 amino acids. The V gene's germline CDR1 is SGHVS and CDR2 FQNEAQ. Trimming took 1 base from V and 4 from J; bases not matched to a gene: 4. CDR3 region: CASSLVGQGQYEQYF. DNA of the CDR3: TGTGCCAGCAGCTTAGTGGGACAGGGGCAGTACGAGCAGTACTTC. The variable domain in full, completed from reference TRBV7-8 and TRBJ2-7, reads GAGVSQSPRYKVAKRGQDVALRCDPISGHVSLFWYQQALGQGPEFLTYFQNEAQLDKSGLPSDRFFAERPEGSVSTLKIQRTQQEDSAVYLCASSLVGQGQYEQYFGPGTRLTVT.

This clone was detected only once. The chain carries TRBV2 and TRBJ1-3; D ambiguous. V was pared by 6 bases and J by 0 bases, with 12 bases between. The CDR3 totals 15 residues. The germline CDR1 and CDR2 sequences are SNHLY and FYNNEI. This CDR3 reads CASSREESSGNTIYF. CDR3 coding DNA: TGTGCCAGCAGCCGCGAAGAGAGCTCTGGAAACACCATATATTTT.

This clone was seen just once. The CDR3 DNA reads as TGTGCCAGCAGCTTAAGTTTCAACAATGAGCAGTTCTTC. Protein: CASSLSFNNEQFF. The J gene is TRBJ2-1, the V gene TRBV7-3; D gene ambiguous. The CDR3 sequence is 13 residues long. V was pared by 1 base and J by 5 bases, with 6 bases between. The germline V gene encodes CDR1 SGHTA and CDR2 FQGTGA.

This chain links TRBV2 with TRBJ1-1; TRBD1 is a possible D gene (5 bases). The V end was cut by 6 bases, the J end by 4 bases, with 12 bases between. The length of the CDR3 is 13 residues. Per germline, CDR1 SNHLY and CDR2 FYNNEI. CDR3 DNA sequence: TGTGCCAGCAGACGGTACCAGGGCACTGAAGCTTTCTTT. Protein sequence: CASRRYQGTEAFF.

V usage is TRBV5-4 and J usage is TRBJ1-2, with 7 bases matching TRBD1. CDR1 is SGHNT, CDR2 YYREEE, per germline (reference sequence). This CDR3 region has 14 residues. V dropped 3 bases and J dropped 4; count of bases not matched to a gene: 6. The CDR3 nucleotides read TGTGCCAGCAGCTATGGCCAGGGGGGCTATGGCTACACCTTC. It encodes CASSYGQGGYGYTF.

The chain links TRBV27 to TRBJ2-3; D not resolved. CDR3 length: 16 residues. Per the germline V gene, CDR1 is MNHEY and CDR2 is SMNVEV (reference sequence). V gave up 6 bases and J gave up 1 base, with 17 bases separating them. In nucleotides, the CDR3 is TGTGCCAGCAGGGCTGCTTCTACCCGGGGCACAGATACGCAGTATTTT. It is translated as CASRAASTRGTDTQYF.

The chain couples TRBV7-3 to TRBJ2-6; maybe TRBD1 (5 bases). CDR3 length: 15 amino acids. Germline CDR1 reads SGHTA; CDR2 reads FQGTGA. V was pared by 5 bases and J by 0 bases, with 8 bases between. Here the CDR3 DNA reads TGTGCCAGCAGCCCCCAGGGCTCTGGGGCCAACGTCCTGACTTTC. As protein: CASSPQGSGANVLTF.

The genes are TRBV28 and TRBJ1-3; 7 nucleotides match TRBD1. The CDR3 length is 14 residues. The V gene's germline CDR1 is MDHEN and CDR2 SYDVKM. Unmatched junction bases numbered 3, after V lost 7 bases and J lost 0 bases. CDR3 DNA sequence: TGTGCCAGCACGGCAGGGGGCTCTGGAAACACCATATATTTT. It is translated as CASTAGGSGNTIYF.

The rearrangement joins TRBV7-2 to TRBJ2-1; 7 positions agree with TRBD2. The CDR3 extends over 18 amino acids. Per the germline V gene, CDR1 is SGHTA and CDR2 is FQGNSA. With V trimmed by 1 base and J by 3 bases, 12 bases remained unmatched. CDR3 DNA: TGTGCCAGCAGCTTAGAGAAGTCTTGGGAGGGAGACTACAATGAGCAGTTCTTC. Protein sequence: CASSLEKSWEGDYNEQFF. The full variable domain, in which reference TRBV7-2 and TRBJ2-1 provide the parts outside the CDR3, is GAGVSQSPSNKVTEKGKDVELRCDPISGHTALYWYRQSLGQGLEFLIYFQGNSAPDKSGLPSDRFSAERTGGSVSTLTIQRTQQEDSAVYLCASSLEKSWEGDYNEQFFGPGTRLTVL.

The rearrangement links TRBV25-1 to TRBJ2-5, with TRBD1 matching over 7 bases. The CDR3 has 14 residues. Germline V CDR1 and CDR2: MGHDK, SYGVNS. After removal of 5 bases from V and 5 bases from J, the junction contained 8 bases not matched to a gene. Here the CDR3 DNA reads TGTGCCAGCAGTCACCCGACAGGGACGGAGACCCAGTACTTC. Translating gives CASSHPTGTETQYF.